This entry is about one T cell receptor (beta chain). This entry is derived from a study of blood T cell repertoires in COVID-19. In the study's own analysis: By means of reference gene primer amplification, nucleated cell counts were estimated. Profiling relied on immunoSEQ multiplex PCR, and the TCRdb table lists in-frame clones only, not all of them. The V and J calls and clone size come from that table; D and trimming were worked out from the DNA. The sample has over 150,000 clones, roughly 88% seen once. The ends lost 0 bases at V and 7 bases at J; junction bases unmatched: 1. The CDR3 has 14 residues. Germline CDR1 reads SQVTM; CDR2 reads ANQGSEA.

This rearrangement joins TRBV29-1 to TRBJ2-7, with TRBD2 matching 15 bases. The sequence was collected from a human donor in a cohort sampled during active COVID-19. The sequencing sample was made of peripheral blood. CDR3 region: CSVEDGLAGGEQYF. CDR3 DNA: TGCAGCGTTGAAGACGGACTAGCGGGAGGGGAGCAGTACTTC.